Shown below are 8 T cell receptor beta chains from a single sample sequenced in a study of CD8+ T cells in alopecia areata. TCR sequencing used cDNA made by reverse transcription of extracted RNA. Sequencing used immunoSEQ multiplex PCR; TCRdb keeps in-frame clones, though not all of them. The data contain about 150,000 clones, about 60% of them singletons. Sequencing was carried out using CD4+ T cells sorted from blood. The receptors come from a human donor in good health.

The chain joins TRBV4-1 to TRBJ2-4; D may be TRBD2 (6 bases). V was clipped by 1 base and J by 0 bases, with 13 bases between them. Germline V lookup: CDR1 MGHRA, CDR2 YSYEKL. The CDR3 totals 17 residues. CDR3: CASSQGGKILAKNIQYF. As DNA, the CDR3 is TGCGCCAGCAGCCAAGGCGGGAAGATTCTAGCCAAAAACATTCAGTACTTC.

CDR3 sequence reads: CSVGRTGDEQYF. The CDR3 coding sequence is TGCAGCGTTGGGAGAACGGGGGACGAGCAGTACTTC. This rearrangement joins TRBV29-1 to TRBJ2-7; D may be TRBD2 (6 bases). The V and J ends lost 4 bases and 5 bases respectively, with 12 bases between them. The CDR3 runs 12 residues. Looked up from germline, CDR1 is SQVTM and CDR2 is ANQGSEA.

In this sample, this clone turned up a few times. V gene TRBV7-9 combines with J gene TRBJ1-2; D may be TRBD1 (6 bases). Germline CDR1 and CDR2: SEHNR and FQNEAQ (reference sequence). V lost 4 bases, J lost 4 bases, and 13 bases lay in between. CDR3 size: 14 residues. The CDR3 reads CASSSPGGFYGYTF. CDR3 DNA sequence: TGTGCCAGCAGCTCGCCCGGGGGCTTCTATGGCTACACCTTC.

This clone was recorded only once. The chain carries TRBV29-1 and TRBJ2-3; D may be TRBD1 (6 bases). Per germline, CDR1 SQVTM and CDR2 ANQGSEA. The CDR3 sequence is 13 residues long. V was shortened by 6 bases and J by 3 bases, with 13 bases between the two germline ends. The CDR3 loop is CSVQTQGTDTQYF. As DNA, the CDR3 is TGCAGCGTACAAACACAGGGAACAGATACGCAGTATTTT.

CDR3 loop: CATRTSGTHEQFF. The CDR3 DNA reads as TGTGCCACCAGGACTAGCGGGACCCATGAGCAGTTCTTC. The chain couples TRBV28 to TRBJ2-1; 12 nucleotides line up with TRBD2. The CDR3 extends over 13 amino acids. V gave up 10 bases and J gave up 8 bases; unmatched junction bases: 6. CDR1 and CDR2 from the germline V gene are MDHEN and SYDVKM.

This rearrangement joins TRBV6-5 to TRBJ1-5; no clear D. The CDR3 runs to 15 residues. Trimming stripped 0 bases from V and 2 bases from J, with 8 bases between. Germline-derived CDR1 and CDR2 are MNHEY and SVGAGI. This CDR3 reads CASSYSGAGNQPQHF. The CDR3 nucleotides are TGTGCCAGCAGTTACTCGGGTGCGGGCAATCAGCCCCAGCATTTT.

V is TRBV29-1 and J is TRBJ2-5; no clear D. The V end was cut by 4 bases, the J end by 5 bases, with 8 bases between. Looked up from germline, CDR1 is SQVTM and CDR2 is ANQGSEA. The CDR3 totals 11 residues. The CDR3 bases are TGCAGCGTTGTGGTCTGGGAGACCCAGTACTTC. Translation gives CSVVVWETQYF.

The chain is built from TRBV29-1 and TRBJ2-5; D not certain. Trimming took off 4 bases at V and 5 bases at J, with 14 bases between the two ends. Germline assignment: CDR1 SQVTM and CDR2 ANQGSEA. This CDR3 has 13 residues. The CDR3 here is CSVAGSTAETQYF. DNA for the CDR3: TGCAGCGTTGCTGGCAGCACAGCGGAGACCCAGTACTTC. The full variable domain, completed using reference TRBV29-1 and TRBJ2-5, is SAVISQKPSRDICQRGTSLTIQCQVDSQVTMMFWYRQQPGQSLTLIATANQGSEATYESGFVIDKFPISRPNLTFSTLTVSNMSPEDSSIYLCSVAGSTAETQYFGPGTRLLVL.